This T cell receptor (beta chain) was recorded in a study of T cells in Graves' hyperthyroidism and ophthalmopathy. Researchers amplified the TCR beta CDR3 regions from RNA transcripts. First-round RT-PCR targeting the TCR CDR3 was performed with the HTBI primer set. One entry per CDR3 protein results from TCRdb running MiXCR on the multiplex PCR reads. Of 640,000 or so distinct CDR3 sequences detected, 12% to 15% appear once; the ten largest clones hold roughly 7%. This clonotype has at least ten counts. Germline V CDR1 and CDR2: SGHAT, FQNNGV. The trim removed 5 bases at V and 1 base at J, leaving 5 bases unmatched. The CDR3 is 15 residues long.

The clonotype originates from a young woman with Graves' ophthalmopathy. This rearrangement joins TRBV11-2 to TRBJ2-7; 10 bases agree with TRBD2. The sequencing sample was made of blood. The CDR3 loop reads CASSLSSGSSYEQYF. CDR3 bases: TGTGCCAGCAGCCTCTCTAGCGGGAGTTCCTACGAGCAGTACTTC.